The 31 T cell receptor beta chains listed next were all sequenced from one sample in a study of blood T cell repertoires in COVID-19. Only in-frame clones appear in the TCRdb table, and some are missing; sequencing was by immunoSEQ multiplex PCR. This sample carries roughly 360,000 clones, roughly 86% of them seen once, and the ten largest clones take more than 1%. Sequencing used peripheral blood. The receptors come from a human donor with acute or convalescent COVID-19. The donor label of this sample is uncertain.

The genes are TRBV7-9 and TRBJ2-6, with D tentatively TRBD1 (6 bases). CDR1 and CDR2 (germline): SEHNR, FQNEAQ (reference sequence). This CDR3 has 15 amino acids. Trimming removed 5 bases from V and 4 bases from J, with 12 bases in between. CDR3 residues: CASSGSGTGANVLTF. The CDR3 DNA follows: TGTGCCAGCAGCGGCTCCGGGACAGGGGCCAACGTCCTGACTTTC.

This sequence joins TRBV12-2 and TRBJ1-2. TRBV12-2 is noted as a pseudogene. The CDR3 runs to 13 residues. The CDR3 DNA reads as TGTGCAAGTCGCTTAGTGGTCCGGGAAGGCTACACCTTC. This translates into CASRLVVREGYTF.

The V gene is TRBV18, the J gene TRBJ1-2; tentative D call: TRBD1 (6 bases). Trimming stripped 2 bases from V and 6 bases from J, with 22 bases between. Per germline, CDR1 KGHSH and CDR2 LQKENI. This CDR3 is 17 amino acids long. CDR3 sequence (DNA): TGTGCCAGCTCACCAATCACAGGGACATCGGTTTCCGATGGCTACACCTTC. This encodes CASSPITGTSVSDGYTF.

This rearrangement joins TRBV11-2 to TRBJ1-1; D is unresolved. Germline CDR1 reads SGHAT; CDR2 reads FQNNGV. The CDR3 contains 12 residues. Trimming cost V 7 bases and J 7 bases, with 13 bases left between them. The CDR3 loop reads CASNPPGSEAFF. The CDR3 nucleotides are TGTGCCAGCAACCCGCCGGGGAGTGAAGCTTTCTTT.

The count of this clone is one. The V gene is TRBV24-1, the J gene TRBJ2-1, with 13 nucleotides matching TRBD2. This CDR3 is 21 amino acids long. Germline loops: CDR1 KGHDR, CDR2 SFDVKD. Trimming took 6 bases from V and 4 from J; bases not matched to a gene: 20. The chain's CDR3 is CATSPPWIRRGLAGDYNEQFF. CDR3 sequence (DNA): TGTGCCACCAGTCCCCCGTGGATCAGGCGAGGACTAGCGGGAGATTACAATGAGCAGTTCTTC.

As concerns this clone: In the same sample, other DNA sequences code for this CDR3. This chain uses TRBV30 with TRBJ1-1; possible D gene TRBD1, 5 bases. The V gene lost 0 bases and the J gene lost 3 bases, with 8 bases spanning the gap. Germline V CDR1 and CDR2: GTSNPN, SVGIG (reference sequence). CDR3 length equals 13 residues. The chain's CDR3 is CAWSVGGDTEAFF. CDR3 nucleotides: TGTGCCTGGAGTGTAGGAGGGGACACTGAAGCTTTCTTT.

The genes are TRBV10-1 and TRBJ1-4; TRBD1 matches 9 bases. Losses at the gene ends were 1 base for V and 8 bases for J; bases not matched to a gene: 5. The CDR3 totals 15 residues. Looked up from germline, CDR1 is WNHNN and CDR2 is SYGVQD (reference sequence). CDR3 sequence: CASSEFGTGSEKLFF. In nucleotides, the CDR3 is TGCGCCAGCAGTGAGTTCGGGACAGGGAGCGAAAAACTGTTTTTT.

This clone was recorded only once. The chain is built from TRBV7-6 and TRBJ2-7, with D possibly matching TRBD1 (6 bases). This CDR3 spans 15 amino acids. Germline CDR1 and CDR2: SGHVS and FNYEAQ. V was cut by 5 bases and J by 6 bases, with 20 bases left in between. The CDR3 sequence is CASSHWDGTTFEQYF. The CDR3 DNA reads TGTGCCAGCAGCCATTGGGACGGGACAACCTTCGAGCAGTACTTC.

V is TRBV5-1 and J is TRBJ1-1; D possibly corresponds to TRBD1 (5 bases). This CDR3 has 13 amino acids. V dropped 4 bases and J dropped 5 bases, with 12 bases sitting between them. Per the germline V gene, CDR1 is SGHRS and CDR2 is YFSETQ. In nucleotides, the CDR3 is TGCGCCAGCAGCGTCACGACAGTAACTGAAGCTTTCTTT. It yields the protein CASSVTTVTEAFF.

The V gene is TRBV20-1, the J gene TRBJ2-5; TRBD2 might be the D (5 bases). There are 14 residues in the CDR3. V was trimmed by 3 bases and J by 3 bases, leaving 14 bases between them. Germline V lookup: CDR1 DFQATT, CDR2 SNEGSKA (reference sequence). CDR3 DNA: TGCAGTGCTAGTAAGGTACTCGGGGAAGAGACCCAGTACTTC. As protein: CSASKVLGEETQYF.

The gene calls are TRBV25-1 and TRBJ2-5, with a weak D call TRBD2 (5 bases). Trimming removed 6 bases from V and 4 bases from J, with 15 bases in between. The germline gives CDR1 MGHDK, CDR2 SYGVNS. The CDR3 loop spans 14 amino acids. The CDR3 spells CASRRVGRGETQYF. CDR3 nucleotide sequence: TGTGCCAGCAGGCGCGTGGGGAGAGGAGAGACCCAGTACTTC.

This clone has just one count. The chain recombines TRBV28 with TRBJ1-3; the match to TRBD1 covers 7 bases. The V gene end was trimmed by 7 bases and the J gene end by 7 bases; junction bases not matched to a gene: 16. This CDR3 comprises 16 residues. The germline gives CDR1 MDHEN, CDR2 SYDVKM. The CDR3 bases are TGTGCCAGCACCCCCGGAGGGGGCAGGGCGGGTAACACCATATATTTT. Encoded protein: CASTPGGGRAGNTIYF.

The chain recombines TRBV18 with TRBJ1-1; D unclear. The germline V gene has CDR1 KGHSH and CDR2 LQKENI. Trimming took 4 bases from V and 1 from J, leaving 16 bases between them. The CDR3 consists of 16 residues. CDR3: CASSLNRGQTNTEAFF. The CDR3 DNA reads TGTGCCAGCTCACTGAACCGAGGGCAGACGAACACTGAAGCTTTCTTT. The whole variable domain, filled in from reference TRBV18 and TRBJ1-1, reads NAGVMQNPRHLVRRRGQEARLRCSPMKGHSHVYWYRQLPEEGLKFMVYLQKENIIDESGMPKERFSAEFPKEGPSILRIQQVVRGDSAAYFCASSLNRGQTNTEAFFGQGTRLTVV.

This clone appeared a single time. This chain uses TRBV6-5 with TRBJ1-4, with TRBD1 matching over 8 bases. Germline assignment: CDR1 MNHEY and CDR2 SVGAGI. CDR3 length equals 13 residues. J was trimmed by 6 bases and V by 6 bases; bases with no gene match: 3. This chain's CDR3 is CASRGQAYEKLFF. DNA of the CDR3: TGTGCCAGCAGGGGACAGGCTTATGAAAAACTGTTTTTT.

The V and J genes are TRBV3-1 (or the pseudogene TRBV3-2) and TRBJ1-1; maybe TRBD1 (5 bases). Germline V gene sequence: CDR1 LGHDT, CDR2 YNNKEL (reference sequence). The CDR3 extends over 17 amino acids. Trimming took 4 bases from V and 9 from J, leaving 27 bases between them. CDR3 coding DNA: TGTGCCAGCAGCCCTCTGGCAGGGCAAGTTCTATCATCTAAAGCTTTCTTT. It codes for CASSPLAGQVLSSKAFF.

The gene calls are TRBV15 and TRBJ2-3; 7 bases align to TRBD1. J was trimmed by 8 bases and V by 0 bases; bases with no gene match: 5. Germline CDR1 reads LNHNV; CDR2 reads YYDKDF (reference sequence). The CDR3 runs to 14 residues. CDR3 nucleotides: TGTGCCACCAGCAGAGATCCGACAGGGAGTACGCAGTATTTT. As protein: CATSRDPTGSTQYF.

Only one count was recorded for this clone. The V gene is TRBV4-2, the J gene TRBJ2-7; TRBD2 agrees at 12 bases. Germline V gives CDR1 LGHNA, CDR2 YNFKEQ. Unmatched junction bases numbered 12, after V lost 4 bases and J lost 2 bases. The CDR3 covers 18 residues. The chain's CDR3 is CASSPSTTTSGGTYEQYF. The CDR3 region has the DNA TGTGCCAGCAGCCCCTCCACCACTACTAGCGGGGGGACCTACGAGCAGTACTTC.

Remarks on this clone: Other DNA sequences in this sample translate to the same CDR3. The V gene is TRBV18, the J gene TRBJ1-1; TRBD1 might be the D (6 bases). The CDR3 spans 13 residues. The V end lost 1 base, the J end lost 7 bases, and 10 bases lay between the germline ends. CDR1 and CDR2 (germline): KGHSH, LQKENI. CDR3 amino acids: CASSPLQGIEAFF. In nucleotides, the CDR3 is TGTGCCAGCTCACCACTCCAGGGGATTGAAGCTTTCTTT.

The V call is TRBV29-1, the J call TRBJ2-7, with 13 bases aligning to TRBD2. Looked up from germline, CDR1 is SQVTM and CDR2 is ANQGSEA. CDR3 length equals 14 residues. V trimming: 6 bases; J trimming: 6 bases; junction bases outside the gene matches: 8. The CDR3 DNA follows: TGCAGCGTCCAAGGACTAGCGGGAGCAGGCGAGCAGTACTTC. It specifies CSVQGLAGAGEQYF.

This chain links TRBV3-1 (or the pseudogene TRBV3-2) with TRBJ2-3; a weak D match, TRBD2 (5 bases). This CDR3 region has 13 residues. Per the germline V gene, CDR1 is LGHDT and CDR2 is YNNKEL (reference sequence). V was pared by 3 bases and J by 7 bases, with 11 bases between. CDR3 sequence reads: CASSHPGSHTQYF. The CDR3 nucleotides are TGTGCCAGCAGCCACCCGGGGAGCCATACGCAGTATTTT.

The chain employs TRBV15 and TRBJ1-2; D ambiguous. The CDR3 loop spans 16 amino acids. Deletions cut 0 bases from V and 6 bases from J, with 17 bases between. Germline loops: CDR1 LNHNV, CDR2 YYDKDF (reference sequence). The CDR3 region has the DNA TGTGCCACCAGCAGAGATCTGTTGACGGAGGGTGATGGCTACACCTTC. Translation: CATSRDLLTEGDGYTF.

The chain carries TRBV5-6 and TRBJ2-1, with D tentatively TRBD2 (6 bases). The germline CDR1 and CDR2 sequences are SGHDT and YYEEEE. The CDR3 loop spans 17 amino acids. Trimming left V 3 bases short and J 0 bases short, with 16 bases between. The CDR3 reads CASSSRTNSLSYNEQFF. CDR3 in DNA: TGTGCCAGCAGCTCTAGGACTAACTCTCTCTCCTACAATGAGCAGTTCTTC.

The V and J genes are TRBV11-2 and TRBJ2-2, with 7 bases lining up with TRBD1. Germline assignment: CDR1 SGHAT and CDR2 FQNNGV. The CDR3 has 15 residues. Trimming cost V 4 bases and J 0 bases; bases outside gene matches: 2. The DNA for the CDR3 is TGTGCCAGCAGCTCACAGGGGTCGAACACCGGGGAGCTGTTTTTT. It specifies CASSSQGSNTGELFF.

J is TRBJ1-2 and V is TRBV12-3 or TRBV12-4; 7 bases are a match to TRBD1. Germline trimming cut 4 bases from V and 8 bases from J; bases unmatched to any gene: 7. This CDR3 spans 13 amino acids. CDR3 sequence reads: CASSYRDRGGYTF. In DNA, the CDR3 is TGTGCCAGCAGTTACCGGGACAGAGGAGGCTACACCTTC.

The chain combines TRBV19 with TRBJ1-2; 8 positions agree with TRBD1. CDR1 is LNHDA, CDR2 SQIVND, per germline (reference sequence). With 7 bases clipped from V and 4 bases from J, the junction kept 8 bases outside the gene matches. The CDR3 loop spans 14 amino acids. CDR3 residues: CASIRSDRAYGYTF. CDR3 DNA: TGTGCCAGTATCAGGTCGGACAGGGCCTATGGCTACACCTTC.

The CDR3 sequence: CASSYGLLDRGREKLFF. DNA of the CDR3: TGTGCCAGCAGCTACGGACTTCTAGACAGGGGGCGAGAAAAACTGTTTTTT. The chain links TRBV9 to TRBJ1-4; the match to TRBD1 covers 10 bases. Germline CDR1 and CDR2: SGDLS and YYNGEE. J lost 8 bases, V lost 4 bases, and 14 bases had no gene match. The CDR3 is 17 residues long.

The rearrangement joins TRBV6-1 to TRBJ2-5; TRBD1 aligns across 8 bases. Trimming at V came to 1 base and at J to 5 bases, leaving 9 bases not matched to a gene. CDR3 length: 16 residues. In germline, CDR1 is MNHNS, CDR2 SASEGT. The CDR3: CASSEVGRGPEETQYF. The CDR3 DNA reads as TGTGCCAGCAGTGAAGTAGGCAGGGGGCCAGAGGAGACCCAGTACTTC.

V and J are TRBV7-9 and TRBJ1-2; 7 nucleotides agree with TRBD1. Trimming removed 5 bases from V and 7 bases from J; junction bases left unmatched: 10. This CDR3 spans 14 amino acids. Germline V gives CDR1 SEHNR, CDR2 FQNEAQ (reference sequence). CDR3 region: CASSKLTGTGGYTF. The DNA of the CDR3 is TGTGCCAGCAGCAAGTTGACAGGGACCGGTGGCTACACCTTC.

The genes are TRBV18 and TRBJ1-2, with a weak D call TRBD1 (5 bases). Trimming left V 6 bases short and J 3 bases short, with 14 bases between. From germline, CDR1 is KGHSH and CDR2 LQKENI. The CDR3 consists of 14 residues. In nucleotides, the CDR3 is TGTGCCAGCTCCCAAACAAGGGGTGACTATGGCTACACCTTC. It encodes CASSQTRGDYGYTF.

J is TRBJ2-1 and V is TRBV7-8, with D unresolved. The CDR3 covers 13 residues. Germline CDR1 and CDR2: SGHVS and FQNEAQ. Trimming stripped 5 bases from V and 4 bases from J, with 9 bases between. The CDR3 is CASSRRSYNEQFF. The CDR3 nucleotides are TGTGCCAGCAGCCGGCGGAGTTACAATGAGCAGTTCTTC.

The CDR3 nucleotides are TGTGCCAGCAAGAAGGGCGGGGGGGCAGATACGCAGTATTTT. It is translated as CASKKGGGADTQYF. The chain uses TRBV28 and TRBJ2-3; 9 bases fit TRBD2. Trimming took 7 bases from V and 4 from J; bases not matched to a gene: 6. From germline, CDR1 is MDHEN and CDR2 SYDVKM. The CDR3 covers 14 residues.